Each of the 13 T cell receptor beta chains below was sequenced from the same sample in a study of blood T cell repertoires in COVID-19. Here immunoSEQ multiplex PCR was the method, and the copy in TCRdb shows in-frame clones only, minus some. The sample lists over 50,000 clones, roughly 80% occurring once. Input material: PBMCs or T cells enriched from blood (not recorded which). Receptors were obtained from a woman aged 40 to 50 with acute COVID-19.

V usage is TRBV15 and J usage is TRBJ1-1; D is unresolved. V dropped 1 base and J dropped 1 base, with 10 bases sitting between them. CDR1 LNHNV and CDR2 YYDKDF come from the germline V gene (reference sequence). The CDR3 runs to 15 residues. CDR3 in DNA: TGTGCCACCAGCAGAGGAGGTCGGCAGAACACTGAAGCTTTCTTT. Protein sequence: CATSRGGRQNTEAFF.

CDR3 nucleotide sequence: TGTGCCAGCAGTTGGGAGGGAAACACCATATATTTT. The encoded protein is CASSWEGNTIYF. The J gene is TRBJ1-3, the V gene TRBV28; no firm D call. The CDR3 has 12 residues. Germline-derived CDR1 and CDR2 are MDHEN and SYDVKM. V shed 4 bases and J shed 4 bases, with 5 bases lying between them.

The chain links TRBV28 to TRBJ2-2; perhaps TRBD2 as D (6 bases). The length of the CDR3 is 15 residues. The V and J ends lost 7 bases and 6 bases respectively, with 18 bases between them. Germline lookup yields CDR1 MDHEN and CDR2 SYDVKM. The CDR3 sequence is CASTISGEVPGELFF. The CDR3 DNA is TGTGCCAGCACCATCTCGGGAGAAGTTCCCGGGGAGCTGTTTTTT.

CDR3 bases: TGTGCCAGTAGTAACCTACTAGCGGGAGTGTACAATGAGCAGTTCTTC. Amino acids: CASSNLLAGVYNEQFF. The chain has TRBV19 and TRBJ2-1, with 11 bases fitting TRBD2. Germline CDR1 is LNHDA and CDR2 is SQIVND (reference sequence). Trimming at V came to 4 bases and at J to 4 bases, leaving 6 bases not matched to a gene. CDR3 length equals 16 residues.

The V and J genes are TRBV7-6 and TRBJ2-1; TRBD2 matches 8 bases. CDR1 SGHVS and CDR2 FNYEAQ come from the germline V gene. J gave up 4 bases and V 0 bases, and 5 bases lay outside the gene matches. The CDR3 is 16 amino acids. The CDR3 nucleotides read TGTGCCAGCAGCTTAGCACTAGCGGAGCCGTACAATGAGCAGTTCTTC. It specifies CASSLALAEPYNEQFF.

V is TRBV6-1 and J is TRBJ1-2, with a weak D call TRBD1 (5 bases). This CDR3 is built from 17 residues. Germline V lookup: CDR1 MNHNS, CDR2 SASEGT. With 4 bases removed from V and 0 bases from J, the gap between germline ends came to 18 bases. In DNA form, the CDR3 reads TGTGCCAGCAGTGGGGGCCCCCGGATCCTCGCTAACTATGGCTACACCTTC. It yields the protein CASSGGPRILANYGYTF.

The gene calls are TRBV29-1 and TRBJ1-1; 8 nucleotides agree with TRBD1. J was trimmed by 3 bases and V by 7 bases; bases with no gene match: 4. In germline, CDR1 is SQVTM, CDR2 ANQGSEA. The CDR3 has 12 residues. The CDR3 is CSAGQGDTEAFF. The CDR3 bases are TGCAGCGCAGGACAGGGTGACACTGAAGCTTTCTTT.

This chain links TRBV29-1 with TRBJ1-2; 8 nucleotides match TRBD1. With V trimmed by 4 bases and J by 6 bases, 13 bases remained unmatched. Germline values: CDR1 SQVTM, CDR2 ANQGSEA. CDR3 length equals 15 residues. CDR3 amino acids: CSVGHRALTGDGYTF. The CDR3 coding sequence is TGCAGCGTTGGACACCGCGCTTTGACAGGGGATGGCTACACCTTC.

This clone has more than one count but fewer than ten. Here the CDR3 reads CASSTTQGALEAFF. CDR3 nucleotide sequence: TGTGCCAGCAGCACGACACAGGGGGCCCTTGAAGCTTTCTTT. J is TRBJ1-1 and V is TRBV9; 9 bases align to TRBD1. The CDR3 contains 14 residues. V shed 4 bases, J shed 7 bases, and the junction held 8 bases outside the gene matches. CDR1 SGDLS and CDR2 YYNGEE come from the germline V gene.

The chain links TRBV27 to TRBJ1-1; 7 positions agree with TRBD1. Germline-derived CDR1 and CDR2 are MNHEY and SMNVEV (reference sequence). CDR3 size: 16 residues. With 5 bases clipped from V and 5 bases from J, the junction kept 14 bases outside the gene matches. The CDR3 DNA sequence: TGTGCCAGCAGTCCCGATTTTCGACAGGGATGGACTGAAGCTTTCTTT. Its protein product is CASSPDFRQGWTEAFF.

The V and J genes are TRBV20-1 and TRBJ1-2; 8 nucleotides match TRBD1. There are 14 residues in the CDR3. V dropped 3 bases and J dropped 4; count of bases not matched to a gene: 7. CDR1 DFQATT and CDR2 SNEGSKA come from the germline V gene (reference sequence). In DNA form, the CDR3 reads TGCAGTGCTAGTACAGGGGGTTCTCCCTATGGCTACACCTTC. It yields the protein CSASTGGSPYGYTF.

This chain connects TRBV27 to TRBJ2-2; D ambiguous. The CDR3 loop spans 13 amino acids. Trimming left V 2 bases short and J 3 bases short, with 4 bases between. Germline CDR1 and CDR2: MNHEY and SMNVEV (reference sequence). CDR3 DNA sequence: TGTGCCAGCAGTTTAGACTACACCGGGGAGCTGTTTTTT. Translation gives CASSLDYTGELFF.

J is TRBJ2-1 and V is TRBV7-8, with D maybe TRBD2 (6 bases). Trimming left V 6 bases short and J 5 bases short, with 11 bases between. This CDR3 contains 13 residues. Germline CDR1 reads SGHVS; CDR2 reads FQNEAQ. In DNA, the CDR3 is TGTGCCAGCAGTCGGGGGAGCCACAATGAGCAGTTCTTC. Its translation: CASSRGSHNEQFF.